The 23 T cell receptor beta chains below were found in one sample sequenced in a study of blood T cell repertoires in COVID-19 (dated by TCRdb to about 2020). The library was produced with the immunoSEQ multiplex PCR assay. What TCRdb holds here is the immuneACCESS table cut down to in-frame rearrangements. Part of the clones is not present; checked against another copy, under half of the missing clones reflect an unresolved V gene, and the others are unexplained. This sample is represented by 200,000 to 250,000 clones; more than 80% of them were singletons. The ten largest clonotypes hold around 5.2% of the sample. The sample consisted of peripheral blood. These receptors were taken from a human donor in a cohort sampled during active COVID-19.

This clone was seen a handful of times. The rearrangement links TRBV20-1 to TRBJ2-3, with D possibly TRBD2 on 6 matching bases. This CDR3 is built from 14 residues. V was clipped by 3 bases and J by 6 bases, with 16 bases between them. The germline V gene has CDR1 DFQATT and CDR2 SNEGSKA (reference sequence). Written as DNA, the CDR3 is TGCAGTGCTAGTCGCAGCGGGTTCTTGGATACGCAGTATTTT. This sequence encodes CSASRSGFLDTQYF.

The chain uses TRBV12-3 or TRBV12-4 and TRBJ1-4; D unresolved. V shed 6 bases and J shed 10 bases, with 9 bases lying between them. The length of the CDR3 is 11 residues. The CDR3 region has the DNA TGTGCCAGCAGCCGCGAATTAAAACTGTTTTTT. Translation gives CASSRELKLFF.

CDR3: CASSLGGDSGGYTF. The CDR3 DNA reads as TGTGCCAGCAGCTTAGGCGGGGATTCGGGTGGCTACACCTTC. J is TRBJ1-2 and V is TRBV7-2; D remains ambiguous. In germline, CDR1 is SGHTA, CDR2 FQGNSA. With 1 base removed from V and 7 bases from J, the gap between germline ends came to 13 bases. The CDR3 totals 14 residues.

V and J are TRBV7-9 and TRBJ2-1; 9 bases match TRBD2. After removal of 1 base from V and 12 bases from J, the junction contained 19 bases not matched to a gene. The germline CDR1 and CDR2 sequences are SEHNR and FQNEAQ (reference sequence). There are 18 residues in the CDR3. The CDR3 sequence is CASSLGRAGTSPGRRQFF. The CDR3 coding sequence is TGTGCCAGCAGCTTAGGCCGAGCCGGGACTAGCCCCGGGCGTAGGCAGTTCTTC. The entire variable domain, with the rest obtained from reference TRBV7-9 and TRBJ2-1, is as follows: DTGVSQNPRHKITKRGQNVTFRCDPISEHNRLYWYRQTLGQGPEFLTYFQNEAQLEKSRLLSDRFSAERPKGSFSTLEIQRTEQGDSAMYLCASSLGRAGTSPGRRQFFGPGTRLTVL.

The genes are TRBV5-1 and TRBJ2-3; TRBD2 agrees at 10 bases. The CDR3 covers 15 residues. Losses at the gene ends were 2 bases for V and 4 bases for J; bases not matched to a gene: 4. CDR1 is SGHRS, CDR2 YFSETQ, per germline. The CDR3 DNA sequence: TGCGCCAGCAGCTTAGCGGGAGGGCCCTCAGATACGCAGTATTTT. This gives the protein CASSLAGGPSDTQYF.

This clone was detected once. The chain recombines TRBV23-1 with TRBJ2-2; possibly TRBD2 for D (7 bases). TRBV23-1 carries the ORF label, with uncertain function. V was trimmed by 8 bases and J by 4 bases, leaving 20 bases between them. The CDR3 covers 16 residues. This chain's CDR3 is CASPPSGGIGTGELFF. The DNA for the CDR3 is TGCGCCAGCCCACCCTCGGGGGGCATCGGCACCGGGGAGCTGTTTTTT.

J is TRBJ1-1 and V is TRBV6-5; no clear D gene. The CDR3 runs 14 residues. CDR1 is MNHEY, CDR2 SVGAGI, per germline. V lost 6 bases and J lost 4, with 15 bases in between. The CDR3 coding sequence is TGTGCCAGCAGCGTCGGGGTGCCGGGCACTGAAGCTTTCTTT. Amino acid sequence: CASSVGVPGTEAFF.

This chain joins TRBV4-2 and TRBJ2-1; 12 bases align to TRBD2. The CDR3 is 17 amino acids. Germline CDR1 reads LGHNA; CDR2 reads YNFKEQ. V shed 0 bases, J shed 3 bases, and the junction held 3 bases outside the gene matches. The CDR3 loop reads CASSQDLTSGGYNEQFF. The CDR3 DNA is TGTGCCAGCAGCCAAGATCTGACTAGCGGGGGCTACAATGAGCAGTTCTTC.

The V and J genes are TRBV6-6 and TRBJ2-2; D is unresolved. Germline assignment: CDR1 MNHNY and CDR2 SVGAGI (reference sequence). Deletions cut 0 bases from V and 3 bases from J, with 5 bases between. This CDR3 region has 14 residues. This CDR3 reads CASSYSPDTGELFF. The CDR3 nucleotides read TGTGCCAGCAGTTACTCCCCTGACACCGGGGAGCTGTTTTTT.

V and J are TRBV7-9 and TRBJ2-3; TRBD2 agrees at 7 bases. CDR3 length: 15 amino acids. The germline gives CDR1 SEHNR, CDR2 FQNEAQ (reference sequence). Trimming took 5 bases from V and 4 from J; bases not matched to a gene: 9. The CDR3 region is CASSRGRGHADTQYF. The DNA of the CDR3 is TGTGCCAGCAGCCGCGGGAGAGGGCACGCAGATACGCAGTATTTT.

The chain uses TRBV27 and TRBJ2-3; D is ambiguous. The CDR3 consists of 13 residues. V was shortened by 6 bases and J by 6 bases, with 13 bases between the two germline ends. Germline V gene sequence: CDR1 MNHEY, CDR2 SMNVEV (reference sequence). The chain's CDR3 is CASRTQNVDTQYF. The CDR3 nucleotides read TGTGCCAGCAGGACTCAAAACGTGGATACGCAGTATTTT.

J is TRBJ2-1 and V is TRBV29-1; 8 bases fit TRBD1. The CDR3 length is 15 residues. Trimming removed 3 bases from V and 3 bases from J; junction bases left unmatched: 7. The germline V gene has CDR1 SQVTM and CDR2 ANQGSEA. The CDR3 is CSVEQGAANYNEQFF. DNA for the CDR3: TGCAGCGTTGAGCAGGGGGCGGCGAACTACAATGAGCAGTTCTTC.

This clone is a singleton in its sample. The CDR3 DNA reads TGTGCCGCAAAGACAGGGGGCACTGACTATGGCTACACCTTC. Encoded protein: CAAKTGGTDYGYTF. V and J are TRBV30 and TRBJ1-2; TRBD1 matches at 10 bases. The germline V gene encodes CDR1 GTSNPN and CDR2 SVGIG (reference sequence). The CDR3 is made up of 14 amino acids. V was clipped by 8 bases and J by 3 bases; unmatched bases: 9.

The chain carries TRBV9 and TRBJ2-4, with 7 bases identical to TRBD2. V trimming: 4 bases; J trimming: 0 bases; junction bases outside the gene matches: 7. Germline loops: CDR1 SGDLS, CDR2 YYNGEE. This CDR3 has 16 amino acids. The CDR3 loop reads CASSPGLAVAKNIQYF. The CDR3 region has the DNA TGTGCCAGCAGCCCCGGCCTAGCGGTAGCCAAAAACATTCAGTACTTC. The complete variable domain, with remaining parts taken from reference TRBV9 and TRBJ2-4, reads DSGVTQTPKHLITATGQRVTLRCSPRSGDLSVYWYQQSLDQGLQFLIQYYNGEERAKGNILERFSAQQFPDLHSELNLSSLELGDSALYFCASSPGLAVAKNIQYFGAGTRLSVL.

The chain carries TRBV18 and TRBJ1-4; D may be TRBD1 (6 bases). V gave up 6 bases and J gave up 4 bases, with 12 bases separating them. From germline, CDR1 is KGHSH and CDR2 LQKENI. The CDR3 totals 14 residues. The CDR3 is CASSPNRVNEKLFF. CDR3 bases: TGTGCCAGCTCCCCAAACAGGGTTAATGAAAAACTGTTTTTT.

This clone was counted once. The chain combines TRBV20-1 with TRBJ2-3, with 10 bases lining up with TRBD2. The CDR3 is made up of 15 amino acids. Germline loops: CDR1 DFQATT, CDR2 SNEGSKA (reference sequence). The V gene end was trimmed by 3 bases and the J gene end by 3 bases; junction bases not matched to a gene: 6. The CDR3 sequence is CSASKRGGMTDTQYF. Written as DNA, the CDR3 is TGCAGTGCTAGTAAGCGGGGGGGCATGACAGATACGCAGTATTTT.

V gene TRBV5-1 combines with J gene TRBJ2-2; 14 positions match TRBD2. J gave up 4 bases and V 3 bases, and 2 bases lay outside the gene matches. Germline V gene data show CDR1 as SGHRS and CDR2 as YFSETQ. The CDR3 consists of 16 residues. For the CDR3, the DNA is TGCGCCAGCAGCTCGGGACTAGCGGGGGTCACCGGGGAGCTGTTTTTT. It encodes CASSSGLAGVTGELFF.

A single count supports this clone. Here the CDR3 DNA reads TGTGCCAGCAGTTACGGAGCTAGCGGGAGCACAGATACGCAGTATTTT. Amino acids: CASSYGASGSTDTQYF. V gene TRBV6-2 or TRBV6-3 combines with J gene TRBJ2-3; TRBD2 matches at 8 bases. Germline lookup yields CDR1 MNHEY and CDR2 SVGEGT. V shed 2 bases, J shed 0 bases, and the junction held 4 bases outside the gene matches. The CDR3 loop spans 16 amino acids.

This chain links TRBV20-1 with TRBJ2-5; D might be TRBD2 (6 bases). Per germline, CDR1 DFQATT and CDR2 SNEGSKA (reference sequence). Trimming took off 3 bases at V and 5 bases at J, with 7 bases between the two ends. The CDR3 extends over 11 amino acids. The CDR3 DNA reads as TGCAGTGCTAGGGCGGGGGAGACCCAGTACTTC. Translating gives CSARAGETQYF.

The DNA of the CDR3 is TGTGCCAGCAGCTTACCCCCGGACAGGGGGACTGAAGCTTTCTTT. This codes for CASSLPPDRGTEAFF. The chain employs TRBV11-2 and TRBJ1-1; 10 bases are a match to TRBD1. Trimming cost V 2 bases and J 5 bases; bases outside gene matches: 5. Germline V gives CDR1 SGHAT, CDR2 FQNNGV. This CDR3 spans 15 amino acids.

The CDR3: CASSRGISYEQYF. In DNA, the CDR3 is TGTGCCAGCAGCCGGGGAATTTCCTACGAGCAGTACTTC. V and J are TRBV7-2 and TRBJ2-7, with TRBD2 as a possible D gene (5 bases). Germline values: CDR1 SGHTA, CDR2 FQGNSA. V dropped 5 bases and J dropped 1 base, with 9 bases sitting between them. This CDR3 is 13 amino acids long.

This clone has more than one count but fewer than ten. The V gene is TRBV15, the J gene TRBJ1-2; D unclear. This CDR3 contains 16 residues. Per germline, CDR1 LNHNV and CDR2 YYDKDF (reference sequence). Deletions cut 0 bases from V and 4 bases from J, with 15 bases between. In nucleotides, the CDR3 is TGTGCCACCAGCAGAGAGAGAGGGAGGTTTGGCTATGGCTACACCTTC. This translates into CATSRERGRFGYGYTF.

The rearrangement uses TRBV6-5 and TRBJ1-5, with D perhaps matching TRBD1 (5 bases). Germline V gene data show CDR1 as MNHEY and CDR2 as SVGAGI. Trimming removed 0 bases at V and 2 bases at J, with 8 bases between. This CDR3 has 15 amino acids. As DNA, the CDR3 is TGTGCCAGCAGTTACTCGACACAGGGCAATCAGCCCCAGCATTTT. It codes for CASSYSTQGNQPQHF.